This T cell receptor beta chain comes out of a study of cytomegalovirus exposure and HLA in healthy donors. Use of 60 Vbeta and 13 Jbeta primers characterized the PCR. Using immunoSEQ multiplex PCR, the repertoire was profiled, and TCRdb retains in-frame clones only, with some absent. The sample records 150,000 to 160,000 clones, approximately 80% being singletons. Trimming pared 1 base from V and 3 bases from J, leaving 10 bases between. Germline values: CDR1 SNHLY, CDR2 FYNNEI. This CDR3 has 15 amino acids. The chain combines TRBV2 with TRBJ2-1, with D perhaps TRBD2 (5 bases). This sequence was found in a woman aged 40 to 50 in good health and CMV-seropositive. The material sequenced was PBMCs. CDR3 coding DNA: TGTGCCAGCAGTGAAGAGCTCACTAGCTACAATGAGCAGTTCTTC. Its translation is CASSEELTSYNEQFF.